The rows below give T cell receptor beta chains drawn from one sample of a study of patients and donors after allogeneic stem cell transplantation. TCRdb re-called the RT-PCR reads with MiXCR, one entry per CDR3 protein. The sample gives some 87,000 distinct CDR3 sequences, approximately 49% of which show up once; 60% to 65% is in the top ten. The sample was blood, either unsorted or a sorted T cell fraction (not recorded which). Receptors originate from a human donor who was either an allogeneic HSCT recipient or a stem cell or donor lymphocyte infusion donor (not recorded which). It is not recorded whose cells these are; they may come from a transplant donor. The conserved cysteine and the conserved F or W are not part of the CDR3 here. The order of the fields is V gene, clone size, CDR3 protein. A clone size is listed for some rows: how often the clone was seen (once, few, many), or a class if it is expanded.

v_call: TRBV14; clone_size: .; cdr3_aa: ACSLTGSNQPQH
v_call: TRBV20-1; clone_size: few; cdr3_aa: SARVAAGATNEKLF
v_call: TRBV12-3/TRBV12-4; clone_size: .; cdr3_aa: ASSSGDEAF
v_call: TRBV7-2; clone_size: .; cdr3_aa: ASSLVAGSNQPQH
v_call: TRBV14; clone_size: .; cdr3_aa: ASSQGPTTNEKLF
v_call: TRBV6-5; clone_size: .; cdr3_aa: ASSRQTTENSPLH
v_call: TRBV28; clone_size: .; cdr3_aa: ASTIWRWQAMGYT
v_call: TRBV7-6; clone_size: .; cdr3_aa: ASSPTGGMNTEAF
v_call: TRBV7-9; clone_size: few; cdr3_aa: ASSFSGQSETYNQPQH
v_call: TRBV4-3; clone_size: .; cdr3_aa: ASSQDLGVGTEAF
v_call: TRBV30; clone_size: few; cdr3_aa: AWSVLGGDQPQH
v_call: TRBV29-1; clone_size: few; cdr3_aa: SVDTELGYT
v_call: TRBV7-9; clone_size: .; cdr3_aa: ASSSGSLLVAF
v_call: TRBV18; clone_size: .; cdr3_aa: ASSPTAWAEAF
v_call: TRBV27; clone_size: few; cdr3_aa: ASSLYPRGPAF
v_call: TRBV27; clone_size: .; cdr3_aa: ASSFSSGPGPLDTQY
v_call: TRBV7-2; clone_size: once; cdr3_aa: ASSSRQGENSPLH
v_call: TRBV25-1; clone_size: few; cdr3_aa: ASSRDREVTEAF
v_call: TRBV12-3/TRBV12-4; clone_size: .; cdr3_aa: ASSNDRAFGHQPQH
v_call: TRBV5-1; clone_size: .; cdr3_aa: ASSLGDRGGINTEAF
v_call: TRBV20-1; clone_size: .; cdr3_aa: SARRFPGTANTEAF
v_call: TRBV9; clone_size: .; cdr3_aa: ASSVFAGASYEQY
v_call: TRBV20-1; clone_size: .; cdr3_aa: SSTGSYNEQF
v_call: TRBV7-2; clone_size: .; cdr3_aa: ASSLVGTGEQPQH
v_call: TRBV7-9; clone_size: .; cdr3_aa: ASSFTGDSPLH
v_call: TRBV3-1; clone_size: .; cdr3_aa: ASSQEGVTRPEAF
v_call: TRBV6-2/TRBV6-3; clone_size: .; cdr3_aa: ASSYRDTEAF
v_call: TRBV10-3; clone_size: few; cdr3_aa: AISEGQSNQPQH
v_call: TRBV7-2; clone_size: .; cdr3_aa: ASSWASSWGYT
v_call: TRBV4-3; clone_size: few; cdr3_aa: ASSQDWGLWTEAF
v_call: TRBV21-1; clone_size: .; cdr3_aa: ASSYERASYEQY
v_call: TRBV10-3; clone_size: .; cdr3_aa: AIGQGNGNQPQH
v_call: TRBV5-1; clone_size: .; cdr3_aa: ASSRDRANYGYT
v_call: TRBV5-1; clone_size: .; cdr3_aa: ASSTTVSGMPGYT
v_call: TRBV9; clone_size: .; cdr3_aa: ASSYYPGVGGELF
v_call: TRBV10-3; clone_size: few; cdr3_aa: AISEPNYGNTIY
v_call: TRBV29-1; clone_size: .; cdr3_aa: SGQGLTTEAF
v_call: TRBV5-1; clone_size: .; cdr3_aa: ASSFGGTEAF
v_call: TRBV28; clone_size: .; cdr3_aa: ASRTLLGSPGHNEQF
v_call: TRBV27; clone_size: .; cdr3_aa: ASSFVGVPAGELF
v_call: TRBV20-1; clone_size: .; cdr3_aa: SATGTSGPYEQY
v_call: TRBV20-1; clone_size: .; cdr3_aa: SAPKATNYGYT
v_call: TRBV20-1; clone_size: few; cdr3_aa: SARVSQSYGYT
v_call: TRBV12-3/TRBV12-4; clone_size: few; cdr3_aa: ASSSPTAVGVSNQPQH
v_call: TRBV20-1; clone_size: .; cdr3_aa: SASSIQGKVDQY
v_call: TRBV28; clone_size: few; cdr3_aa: ASSHPQGTYNSPLH
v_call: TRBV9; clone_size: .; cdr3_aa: ASSVGGENSPLH
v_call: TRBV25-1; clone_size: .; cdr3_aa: ASSEHRFYEQY
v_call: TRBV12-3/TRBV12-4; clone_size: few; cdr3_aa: ASSLKQGGTEAF
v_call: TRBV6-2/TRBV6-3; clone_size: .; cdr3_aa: ASSTNRQPKAF
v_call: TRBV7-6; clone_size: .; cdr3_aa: ASSEEAYLENQPQH
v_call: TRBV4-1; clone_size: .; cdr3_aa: ASSQATGPFH
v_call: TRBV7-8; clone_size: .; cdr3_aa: ASSWAAGHQPQH
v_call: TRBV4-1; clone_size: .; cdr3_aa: ASSLGLAGVVGYEQY
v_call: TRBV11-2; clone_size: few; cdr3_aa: ASIAGTANTEAF
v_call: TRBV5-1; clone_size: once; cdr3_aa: ASSSSGQLNEKLF
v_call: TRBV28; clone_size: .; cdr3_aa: ASSSPGAPANYGYT